This entry describes one T cell receptor (beta chain). What it binds is unknown. This sample was taken from a study of T cell repertoires in cytomegalovirus infection. About the study: Epitope selection comprised recently identified HLA-C-restricted CMV epitopes and well-studied HLA-B-restricted CMV epitopes. Both a matching HLA type and CMV infection were indicated by public TCR beta signatures. Points from the study as a whole: Summed frequency of shared TCR beta families picked out CMV carriers who also had the relevant HLA. There were HLA-C-restricted CMV-specific TCR beta clonotypes dominating the ex vivo response.

The length of the CDR3 is 12 residues. Trimming cost V 6 bases and J 8 bases, with 11 bases left between them. Each CDR3 protein is one row after TCRdb ran MiXCR on the reads. Among about half a million distinct CDR3 sequences listed, roughly 34% were seen once. The TCR sequence derives from a human donor in good health (CMV status not recorded). Some clones in this sample may be carry-over from other donors' samples. The chain recombines TRBV23-1 with TRBJ2-1; D possibly corresponds to TRBD1 (5 bases). TRBV23-1 belongs to the ORF category, with a function that is uncertain. The specimen was cultured PBMCs, collected from culture after CMV antigen stimulation. CDR3 residues: CASRPWGDEQFF. In nucleotides, the CDR3 is TGCGCCAGCAGGCCTTGGGGCGATGAGCAGTTCTTC.